The sequence of this T cell receptor (beta chain) was determined in a study of human T cells and chemical hapten exposure. About the study: 2% DPC was applied to about 2 cm by about 2 cm of upper inner arm skin for sensitization.

The time point was: patch test 1, 2 weeks after DPC sensitization. The treatment is: therapeutic diphenylcyclopropenone sensitization with weekly scalp DPC. General study results and limits: While controls formed fewer of them, expanded TCRs formed significantly more large CDR3 similarity clusters. Following DPC sensitization, TCRs present above 1 in 1000 frequency showed no change.

This clonotype came up a few times. The target antigen is unknown. CDR1 and CDR2 from the germline V gene are LGHDT and YNNKEL (reference sequence). The CDR3 runs to 14 residues. V lost 4 bases to trimming and J lost 7 bases; unmatched junction nucleotides: 4. TCRdb itself ran the RACE reads through MiXCR, one entry per CDR3 protein. Of around 110,000 distinct CDR3 sequences listed, about 12% are singletons. This chain uses TRBV3-1 with TRBJ1-6; 7 positions agree with TRBD1. Sequenced here: whole blood, sampled in connection with sensitization to the hapten diphenylcyclopropenone (DPC). The receptor was isolated from a woman aged 50 to 60 with alopecia areata. Some clones in this sample may be carry-over from other donors' samples. This CDR3 reads CASSRQGVNSPLHF. CDR3 sequence (DNA): TGTGCCAGCAGCCGACAGGGTGTGAATTCACCCCTCCACTTT.